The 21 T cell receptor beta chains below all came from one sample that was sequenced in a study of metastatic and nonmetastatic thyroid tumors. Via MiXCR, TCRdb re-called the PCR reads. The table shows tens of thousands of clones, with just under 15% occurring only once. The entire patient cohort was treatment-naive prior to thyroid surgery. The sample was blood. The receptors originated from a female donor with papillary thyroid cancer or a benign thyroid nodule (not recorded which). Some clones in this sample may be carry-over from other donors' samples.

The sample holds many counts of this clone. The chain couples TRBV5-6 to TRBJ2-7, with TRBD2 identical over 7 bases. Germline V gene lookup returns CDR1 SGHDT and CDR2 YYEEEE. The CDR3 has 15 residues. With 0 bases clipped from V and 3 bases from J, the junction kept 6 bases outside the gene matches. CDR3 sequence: CASSLGGERDYEQYF. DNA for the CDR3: TGTGCCAGCAGCTTGGGGGGCGAGCGGGACTACGAGCAGTACTTC.

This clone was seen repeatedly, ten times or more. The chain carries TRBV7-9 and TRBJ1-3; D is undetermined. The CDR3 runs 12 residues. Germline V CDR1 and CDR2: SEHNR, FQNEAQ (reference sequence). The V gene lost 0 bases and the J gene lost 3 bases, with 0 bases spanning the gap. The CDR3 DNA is TGTGCCAGCAGCTTAGCTGGAAACACCATATATTTT. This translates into CASSLAGNTIYF.

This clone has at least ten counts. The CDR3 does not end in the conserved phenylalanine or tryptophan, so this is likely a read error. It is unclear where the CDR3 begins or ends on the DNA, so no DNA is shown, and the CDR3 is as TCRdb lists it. The CDR3 sequence: CASSSRDNL. The chain has TRBV6-4 and TRBJ1-5; TRBD1, the table's D call, was not compared with the DNA. Germline V CDR1 and CDR2: MRHNA, SNTAGT. With termini counted, the CDR3 has 9 amino acids.

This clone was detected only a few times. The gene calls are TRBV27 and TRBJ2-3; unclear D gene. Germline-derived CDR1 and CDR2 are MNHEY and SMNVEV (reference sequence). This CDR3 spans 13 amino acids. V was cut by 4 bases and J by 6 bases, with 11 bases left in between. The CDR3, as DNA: TGTGCCAGCAGTTCCCGTTATGGGGATACGCAGTATTTT. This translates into CASSSRYGDTQYF.

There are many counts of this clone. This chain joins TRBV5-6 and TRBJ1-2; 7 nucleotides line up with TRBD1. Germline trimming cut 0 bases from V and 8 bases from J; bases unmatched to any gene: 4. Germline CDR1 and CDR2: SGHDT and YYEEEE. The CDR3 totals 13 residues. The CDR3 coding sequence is TGTGCCAGCAGCTTGGGACAGGGTGAAGGCTACACCTTC. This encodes CASSLGQGEGYTF.

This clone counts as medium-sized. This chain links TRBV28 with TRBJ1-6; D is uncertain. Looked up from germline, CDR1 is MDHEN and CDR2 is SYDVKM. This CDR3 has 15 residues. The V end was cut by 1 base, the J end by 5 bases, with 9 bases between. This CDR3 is CASSLFGNDNSPLHF. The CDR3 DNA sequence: TGTGCCAGCAGTTTATTTGGGAATGATAATTCACCCCTCCACTTT.

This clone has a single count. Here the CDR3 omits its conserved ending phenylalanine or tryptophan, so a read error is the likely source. The CDR3 DNA follows: TGTGCCAGGAGCTGCACAGCTCAGCCCCAGCATGTT. This encodes CARSCTAQPQHV. The chain joins TRBV19 to TRBJ1-5, with D unresolved. CDR1 is LNHDA, CDR2 SQIVND, per germline (reference sequence). This CDR3 has 12 amino acids. Trimming stripped 9 bases from V and 6 bases from J, with 12 bases between.

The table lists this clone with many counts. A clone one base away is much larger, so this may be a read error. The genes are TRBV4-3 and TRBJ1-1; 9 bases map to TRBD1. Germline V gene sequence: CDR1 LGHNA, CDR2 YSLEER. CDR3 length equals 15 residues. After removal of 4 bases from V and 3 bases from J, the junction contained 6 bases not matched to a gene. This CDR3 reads CASSPLQGADTEAFF. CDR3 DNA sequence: TGCGCCAGCAGCCCGCTACAGGGGGCCGACACTGAAGCTTTCTTT.

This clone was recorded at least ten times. The CDR3 bases are TGCAGTGCTAGACAAGATGCTAACTATGGCTACACCTTC. Amino acids: CSARQDANYGYTF. This rearrangement joins TRBV20-1 to TRBJ1-2; no clear D gene. Germline CDR1 DFQATT, CDR2 SNEGSKA (reference sequence). V dropped 2 bases and J dropped 0 bases, with 7 bases sitting between them. CDR3 size: 13 residues.

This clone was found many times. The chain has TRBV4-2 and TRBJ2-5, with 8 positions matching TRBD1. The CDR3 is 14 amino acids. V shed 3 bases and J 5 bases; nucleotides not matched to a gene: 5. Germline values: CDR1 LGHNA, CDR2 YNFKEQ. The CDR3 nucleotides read TGTGCCAGCAGCCATGTGGGACAGGTGGAGACCCAGTACTTC. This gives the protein CASSHVGQVETQYF.

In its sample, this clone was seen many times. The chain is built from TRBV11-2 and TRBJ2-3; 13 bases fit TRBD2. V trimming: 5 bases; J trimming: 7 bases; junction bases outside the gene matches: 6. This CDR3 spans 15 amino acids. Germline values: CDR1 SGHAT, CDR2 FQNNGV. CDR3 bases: TGTGCCAGCAGCCACGGACTAGCGGGAGATTATACGCAGTATTTT. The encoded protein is CASSHGLAGDYTQYF.

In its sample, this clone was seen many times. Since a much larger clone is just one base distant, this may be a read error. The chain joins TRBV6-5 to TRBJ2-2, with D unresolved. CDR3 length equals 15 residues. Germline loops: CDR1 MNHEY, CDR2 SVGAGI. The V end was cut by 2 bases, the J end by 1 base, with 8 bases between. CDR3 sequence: CASSYRLQNTGELFF. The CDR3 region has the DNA TGTGCCAGCAGTTACCGACTTCAGAACACCGGGGAGCTGTTTTTT.

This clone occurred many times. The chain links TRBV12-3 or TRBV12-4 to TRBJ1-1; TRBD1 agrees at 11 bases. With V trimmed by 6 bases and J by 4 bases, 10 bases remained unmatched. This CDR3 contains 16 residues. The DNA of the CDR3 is TGTGCCAGCAGCAAAGGTACCGGGACAGGGGGCACTGAAGCTTTCTTT. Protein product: CASSKGTGTGGTEAFF.

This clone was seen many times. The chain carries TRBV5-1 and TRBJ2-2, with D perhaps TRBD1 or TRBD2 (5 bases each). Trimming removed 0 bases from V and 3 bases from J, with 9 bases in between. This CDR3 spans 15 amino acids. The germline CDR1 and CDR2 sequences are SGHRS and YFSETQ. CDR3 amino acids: CASSLDGAYTGELFF. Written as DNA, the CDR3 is TGCGCCAGCAGCTTGGACGGGGCCTACACCGGGGAGCTGTTTTTT.

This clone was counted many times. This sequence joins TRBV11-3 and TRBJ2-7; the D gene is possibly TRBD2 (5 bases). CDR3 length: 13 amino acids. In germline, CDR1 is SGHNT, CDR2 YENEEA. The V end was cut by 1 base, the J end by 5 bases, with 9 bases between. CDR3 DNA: TGTGCCAGCAGCTTAGGAGGGAACGACGAGCAGTACTTC. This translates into CASSLGGNDEQYF.

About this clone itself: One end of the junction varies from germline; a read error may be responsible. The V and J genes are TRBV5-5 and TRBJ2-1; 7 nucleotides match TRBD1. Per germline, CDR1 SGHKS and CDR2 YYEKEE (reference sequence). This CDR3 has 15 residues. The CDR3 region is CSSSPGTASYNEQFF. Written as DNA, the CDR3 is TGTTCCAGCAGCCCCGGGACAGCGAGTTACAATGAGCAGTTCTTC.

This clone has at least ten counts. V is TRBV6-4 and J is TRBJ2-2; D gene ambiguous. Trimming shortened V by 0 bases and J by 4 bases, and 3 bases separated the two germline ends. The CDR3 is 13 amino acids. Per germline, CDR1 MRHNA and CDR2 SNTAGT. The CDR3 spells CASSDSVTGELFF. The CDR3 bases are TGTGCCAGCAGTGACTCGGTCACCGGGGAGCTGTTTTTT.

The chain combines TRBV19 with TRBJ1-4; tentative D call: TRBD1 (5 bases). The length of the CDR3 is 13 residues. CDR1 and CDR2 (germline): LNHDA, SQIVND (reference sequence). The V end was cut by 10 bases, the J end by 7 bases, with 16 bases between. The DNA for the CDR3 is TGTGCCACCCGAGGGGACGCGAGTGAAAAACTGTTTTTT. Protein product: CATRGDASEKLFF. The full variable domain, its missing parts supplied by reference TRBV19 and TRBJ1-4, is DGGITQSPKYLFRKEGQNVTLSCEQNLNHDAMYWYRQDPGQGLRLIYYSQIVNDFQKGDIAEGYSVSREKKESFPLTVTSAQKNPTAFYLCATRGDASEKLFFGSGTQLSVL.

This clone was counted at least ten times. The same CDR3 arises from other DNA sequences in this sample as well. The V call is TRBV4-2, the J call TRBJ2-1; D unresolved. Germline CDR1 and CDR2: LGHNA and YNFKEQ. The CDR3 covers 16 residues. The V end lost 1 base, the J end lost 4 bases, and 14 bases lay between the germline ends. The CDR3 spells CASSQVETGSYNEQFF. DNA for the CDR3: TGTGCCAGCAGCCAAGTTGAAACGGGCTCTTACAATGAGCAGTTCTTC.

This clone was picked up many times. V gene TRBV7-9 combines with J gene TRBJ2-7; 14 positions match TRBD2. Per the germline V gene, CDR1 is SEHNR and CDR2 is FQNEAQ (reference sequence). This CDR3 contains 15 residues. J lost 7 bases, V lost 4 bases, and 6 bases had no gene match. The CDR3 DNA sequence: TGTGCCAGCAGCTATGGGACTAGCGGGAGTAAAGAGCAGTACTTC. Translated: CASSYGTSGSKEQYF.

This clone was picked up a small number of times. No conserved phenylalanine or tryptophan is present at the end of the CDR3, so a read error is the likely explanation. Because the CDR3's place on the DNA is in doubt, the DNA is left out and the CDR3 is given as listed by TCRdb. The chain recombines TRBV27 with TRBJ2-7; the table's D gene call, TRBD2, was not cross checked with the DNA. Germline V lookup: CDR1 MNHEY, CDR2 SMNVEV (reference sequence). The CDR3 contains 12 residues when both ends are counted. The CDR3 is CASSSPEGEHYL.